One and the same sample provided the 12 T cell receptor beta chains below, sequenced in a study of CD8+ T cells in alopecia areata. cDNA prepared by RNA extraction and subsequent reverse transcription served as the template for sequencing. Sequencing used immunoSEQ multiplex PCR; TCRdb keeps in-frame clones, though not all of them. The table records roughly 120,000 clones, about 50% of them present only once. Treatment: oral pan-JAK inhibitor, 5-10 mg twice daily. Source: CD4+ T cells sorted from blood, taken at week 4, from a patient treated with tofacitinib. The receptor source for this set is a human donor with alopecia areata.

The rearrangement links TRBV19 to TRBJ1-2; TRBD1 is a possible D gene (6 bases). The CDR3 extends over 15 amino acids. The V and J ends lost 0 bases and 4 bases respectively, with 12 bases between them. Per germline, CDR1 LNHDA and CDR2 SQIVND (reference sequence). The CDR3: CASSIDPTGSYGYTF. The CDR3 DNA follows: TGTGCCAGTAGTATAGACCCGACAGGAAGCTATGGCTACACCTTC.

The chain combines TRBV25-1 with TRBJ1-4; D is ambiguous. From germline, CDR1 is MGHDK and CDR2 SYGVNS. The germline V and J ends were trimmed by 0 bases and 10 bases, with 21 bases remaining between them. The CDR3 length is 17 residues. This chain's CDR3 is CASSEYWADTRSGKLFF. In DNA form, the CDR3 reads TGTGCCAGCAGTGAATATTGGGCCGACACCCGATCAGGAAAACTGTTTTTT.

The chain joins TRBV7-2 to TRBJ2-1; a weak D match, TRBD2 (5 bases). CDR3 size: 15 residues. Germline lookup yields CDR1 SGHTA and CDR2 FQGNSA. V shed 5 bases and J shed 0 bases, with 11 bases lying between them. Written as DNA, the CDR3 is TGTGCCAGCAGCGCCCTCAGCGGCTCCTACAATGAGCAGTTCTTC. Protein sequence: CASSALSGSYNEQFF.

V usage is TRBV5-4 and J usage is TRBJ2-7; TRBD2 matches at 9 bases. The germline gives CDR1 SGHNT, CDR2 YYREEE (reference sequence). V shed 4 bases and J 3 bases; nucleotides not matched to a gene: 11. The CDR3 has 16 residues. CDR3 nucleotides: TGTGCCAGCAGCCCCGCGGGGGGGAGGGCCGTCTACGAGCAGTACTTC. Its translation: CASSPAGGRAVYEQYF.

This CDR3 reads CSVEGAHRAVYGYTF. In DNA form, the CDR3 reads TGCAGCGTTGAAGGGGCCCACAGGGCGGTATATGGCTACACCTTC. The V and J genes are TRBV29-1 and TRBJ1-2, with D possibly being TRBD1 (6 bases). The germline gives CDR1 SQVTM, CDR2 ANQGSEA. With 1 base removed from V and 5 bases from J, the gap between germline ends came to 17 bases. CDR3 length equals 15 residues.

The chain is built from TRBV29-1 and TRBJ2-2; TRBD2 is a possible D gene (5 bases). Trimming removed 7 bases from V and 1 base from J, with 13 bases in between. The V gene's germline CDR1 is SQVTM and CDR2 ANQGSEA. The CDR3 totals 14 residues. This chain's CDR3 is CSGRETVNTGELFF. CDR3 nucleotide sequence: TGCAGCGGAAGGGAGACGGTGAACACCGGGGAGCTGTTTTTT.

V usage is TRBV10-3 and J usage is TRBJ1-1; D is undetermined. In germline, CDR1 is ENHRY, CDR2 SYGVKD. Trimming left V 4 bases short and J 7 bases short, with 16 bases between. CDR3 length: 14 residues. The CDR3: CAISGSSGLGEAFF. In DNA, the CDR3 is TGTGCCATCAGTGGGAGCTCCGGCCTGGGTGAAGCTTTCTTT.

The V gene is TRBV29-1, the J gene TRBJ1-2; D is ambiguous. The CDR3 has 12 amino acids. V lost 6 bases, J lost 4 bases, and 12 bases lay in between. Germline loops: CDR1 SQVTM, CDR2 ANQGSEA. CDR3 in amino acids: CSVERPSYGYTF. The CDR3 nucleotides are TGCAGCGTCGAAAGACCGAGCTATGGCTACACCTTC.

Concerning this clone: Other DNA sequences of this sample code for an identical CDR3. V gene TRBV29-1 combines with J gene TRBJ1-1; D is possibly TRBD1 (6 bases). The CDR3 length is 12 residues. Germline V gene data show CDR1 as SQVTM and CDR2 as ANQGSEA. V lost 3 bases and J 8 bases, leaving 13 bases between the germline ends. The CDR3 spells CSVEVTGTEAFF. In nucleotides, the CDR3 is TGCAGCGTTGAGGTAACAGGGACCGAAGCTTTCTTT.

This chain joins TRBV27 and TRBJ2-6, with 7 bases that match TRBD1. The CDR3 runs 14 residues. Germline loops: CDR1 MNHEY, CDR2 SMNVEV (reference sequence). Losses at the gene ends were 5 bases for V and 3 bases for J; bases not matched to a gene: 1. Here the CDR3 reads CASSRGLGANVLTF. CDR3 DNA sequence: TGTGCCAGCAGTAGGGGGCTTGGGGCCAACGTCCTGACTTTC. Full variable domain (rest looked up from reference TRBV27 and TRBJ2-6): EAQVTQNPRYLITVTGKKLTVTCSQNMNHEYMSWYRQDPGLGLRQIYYSMNVEVTDKGDVPEGYKVSRKEKRNFPLILESPSPNQTSLYFCASSRGLGANVLTFGAGSRLTVL.

This clone was detected a few times. The J gene is TRBJ2-3, the V gene TRBV29-1, with D unclear. The CDR3 consists of 13 residues. Germline V lookup: CDR1 SQVTM, CDR2 ANQGSEA. V dropped 1 base and J dropped 2 bases, with 7 bases sitting between them. The CDR3 nucleotides read TGCAGCGTTGAAGGCAGGCACACAGATACGCAGTATTTT. Protein sequence: CSVEGRHTDTQYF.

The chain is built from TRBV5-6 and TRBJ1-1; D gene ambiguous. The germline CDR1 and CDR2 sequences are SGHDT and YYEEEE. Trimming pared 2 bases from V and 5 bases from J, leaving 4 bases between. The CDR3 sequence is 11 residues long. The CDR3 protein is CASSFQTEAFF. The CDR3 region has the DNA TGTGCCAGCAGCTTTCAAACTGAAGCTTTCTTT.